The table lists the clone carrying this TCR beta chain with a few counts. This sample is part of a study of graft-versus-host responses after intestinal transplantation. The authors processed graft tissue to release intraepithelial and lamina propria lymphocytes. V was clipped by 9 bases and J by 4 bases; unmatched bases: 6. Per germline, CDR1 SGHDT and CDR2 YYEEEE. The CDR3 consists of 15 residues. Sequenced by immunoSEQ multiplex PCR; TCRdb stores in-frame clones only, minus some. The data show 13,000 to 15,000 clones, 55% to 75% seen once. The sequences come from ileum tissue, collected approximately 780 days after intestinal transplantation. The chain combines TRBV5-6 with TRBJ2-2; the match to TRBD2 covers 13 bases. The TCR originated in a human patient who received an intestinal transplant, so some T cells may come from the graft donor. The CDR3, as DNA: TGTGCCACCGGGACTAGCGGGGACTTCACCGGGGAGCTGTTTTTT. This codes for CATGTSGDFTGELFF.